The following is a T cell receptor (beta chain) sequence with its context. Its target is unknown. This cohort consisted of healthy bone marrow donors. In the PCR, 60 Vbeta and 13 Jbeta primers were used. Produced via immunoSEQ multiplex PCR; TCRdb's table is partial and in-frame only. The sample lists around 200,000 clones; around 86% were seen once. The data were taken from a study of cytomegalovirus exposure and HLA in healthy donors. Broader study findings: Equally common other TCR beta chains were less clonally expanded than HLA-associated ones, a later analysis found.

The CDR3 has 14 amino acids. The V gene lost 4 bases and the J gene lost 2 bases, with 15 bases spanning the gap. Germline V gene data show CDR1 as GTSNPN and CDR2 as SVGIG (reference sequence). What was sequenced was PBMCs. This TCR derives from a man aged 45-65 years in good health and CMV-seronegative. The V gene is TRBV30, the J gene TRBJ2-7; tentatively, D is TRBD2 (5 bases). The chain's CDR3 is CAWTLRTGAYEQYF. The CDR3 DNA sequence: TGTGCCTGGACCCTCCGGACTGGGGCCTACGAGCAGTACTTC.